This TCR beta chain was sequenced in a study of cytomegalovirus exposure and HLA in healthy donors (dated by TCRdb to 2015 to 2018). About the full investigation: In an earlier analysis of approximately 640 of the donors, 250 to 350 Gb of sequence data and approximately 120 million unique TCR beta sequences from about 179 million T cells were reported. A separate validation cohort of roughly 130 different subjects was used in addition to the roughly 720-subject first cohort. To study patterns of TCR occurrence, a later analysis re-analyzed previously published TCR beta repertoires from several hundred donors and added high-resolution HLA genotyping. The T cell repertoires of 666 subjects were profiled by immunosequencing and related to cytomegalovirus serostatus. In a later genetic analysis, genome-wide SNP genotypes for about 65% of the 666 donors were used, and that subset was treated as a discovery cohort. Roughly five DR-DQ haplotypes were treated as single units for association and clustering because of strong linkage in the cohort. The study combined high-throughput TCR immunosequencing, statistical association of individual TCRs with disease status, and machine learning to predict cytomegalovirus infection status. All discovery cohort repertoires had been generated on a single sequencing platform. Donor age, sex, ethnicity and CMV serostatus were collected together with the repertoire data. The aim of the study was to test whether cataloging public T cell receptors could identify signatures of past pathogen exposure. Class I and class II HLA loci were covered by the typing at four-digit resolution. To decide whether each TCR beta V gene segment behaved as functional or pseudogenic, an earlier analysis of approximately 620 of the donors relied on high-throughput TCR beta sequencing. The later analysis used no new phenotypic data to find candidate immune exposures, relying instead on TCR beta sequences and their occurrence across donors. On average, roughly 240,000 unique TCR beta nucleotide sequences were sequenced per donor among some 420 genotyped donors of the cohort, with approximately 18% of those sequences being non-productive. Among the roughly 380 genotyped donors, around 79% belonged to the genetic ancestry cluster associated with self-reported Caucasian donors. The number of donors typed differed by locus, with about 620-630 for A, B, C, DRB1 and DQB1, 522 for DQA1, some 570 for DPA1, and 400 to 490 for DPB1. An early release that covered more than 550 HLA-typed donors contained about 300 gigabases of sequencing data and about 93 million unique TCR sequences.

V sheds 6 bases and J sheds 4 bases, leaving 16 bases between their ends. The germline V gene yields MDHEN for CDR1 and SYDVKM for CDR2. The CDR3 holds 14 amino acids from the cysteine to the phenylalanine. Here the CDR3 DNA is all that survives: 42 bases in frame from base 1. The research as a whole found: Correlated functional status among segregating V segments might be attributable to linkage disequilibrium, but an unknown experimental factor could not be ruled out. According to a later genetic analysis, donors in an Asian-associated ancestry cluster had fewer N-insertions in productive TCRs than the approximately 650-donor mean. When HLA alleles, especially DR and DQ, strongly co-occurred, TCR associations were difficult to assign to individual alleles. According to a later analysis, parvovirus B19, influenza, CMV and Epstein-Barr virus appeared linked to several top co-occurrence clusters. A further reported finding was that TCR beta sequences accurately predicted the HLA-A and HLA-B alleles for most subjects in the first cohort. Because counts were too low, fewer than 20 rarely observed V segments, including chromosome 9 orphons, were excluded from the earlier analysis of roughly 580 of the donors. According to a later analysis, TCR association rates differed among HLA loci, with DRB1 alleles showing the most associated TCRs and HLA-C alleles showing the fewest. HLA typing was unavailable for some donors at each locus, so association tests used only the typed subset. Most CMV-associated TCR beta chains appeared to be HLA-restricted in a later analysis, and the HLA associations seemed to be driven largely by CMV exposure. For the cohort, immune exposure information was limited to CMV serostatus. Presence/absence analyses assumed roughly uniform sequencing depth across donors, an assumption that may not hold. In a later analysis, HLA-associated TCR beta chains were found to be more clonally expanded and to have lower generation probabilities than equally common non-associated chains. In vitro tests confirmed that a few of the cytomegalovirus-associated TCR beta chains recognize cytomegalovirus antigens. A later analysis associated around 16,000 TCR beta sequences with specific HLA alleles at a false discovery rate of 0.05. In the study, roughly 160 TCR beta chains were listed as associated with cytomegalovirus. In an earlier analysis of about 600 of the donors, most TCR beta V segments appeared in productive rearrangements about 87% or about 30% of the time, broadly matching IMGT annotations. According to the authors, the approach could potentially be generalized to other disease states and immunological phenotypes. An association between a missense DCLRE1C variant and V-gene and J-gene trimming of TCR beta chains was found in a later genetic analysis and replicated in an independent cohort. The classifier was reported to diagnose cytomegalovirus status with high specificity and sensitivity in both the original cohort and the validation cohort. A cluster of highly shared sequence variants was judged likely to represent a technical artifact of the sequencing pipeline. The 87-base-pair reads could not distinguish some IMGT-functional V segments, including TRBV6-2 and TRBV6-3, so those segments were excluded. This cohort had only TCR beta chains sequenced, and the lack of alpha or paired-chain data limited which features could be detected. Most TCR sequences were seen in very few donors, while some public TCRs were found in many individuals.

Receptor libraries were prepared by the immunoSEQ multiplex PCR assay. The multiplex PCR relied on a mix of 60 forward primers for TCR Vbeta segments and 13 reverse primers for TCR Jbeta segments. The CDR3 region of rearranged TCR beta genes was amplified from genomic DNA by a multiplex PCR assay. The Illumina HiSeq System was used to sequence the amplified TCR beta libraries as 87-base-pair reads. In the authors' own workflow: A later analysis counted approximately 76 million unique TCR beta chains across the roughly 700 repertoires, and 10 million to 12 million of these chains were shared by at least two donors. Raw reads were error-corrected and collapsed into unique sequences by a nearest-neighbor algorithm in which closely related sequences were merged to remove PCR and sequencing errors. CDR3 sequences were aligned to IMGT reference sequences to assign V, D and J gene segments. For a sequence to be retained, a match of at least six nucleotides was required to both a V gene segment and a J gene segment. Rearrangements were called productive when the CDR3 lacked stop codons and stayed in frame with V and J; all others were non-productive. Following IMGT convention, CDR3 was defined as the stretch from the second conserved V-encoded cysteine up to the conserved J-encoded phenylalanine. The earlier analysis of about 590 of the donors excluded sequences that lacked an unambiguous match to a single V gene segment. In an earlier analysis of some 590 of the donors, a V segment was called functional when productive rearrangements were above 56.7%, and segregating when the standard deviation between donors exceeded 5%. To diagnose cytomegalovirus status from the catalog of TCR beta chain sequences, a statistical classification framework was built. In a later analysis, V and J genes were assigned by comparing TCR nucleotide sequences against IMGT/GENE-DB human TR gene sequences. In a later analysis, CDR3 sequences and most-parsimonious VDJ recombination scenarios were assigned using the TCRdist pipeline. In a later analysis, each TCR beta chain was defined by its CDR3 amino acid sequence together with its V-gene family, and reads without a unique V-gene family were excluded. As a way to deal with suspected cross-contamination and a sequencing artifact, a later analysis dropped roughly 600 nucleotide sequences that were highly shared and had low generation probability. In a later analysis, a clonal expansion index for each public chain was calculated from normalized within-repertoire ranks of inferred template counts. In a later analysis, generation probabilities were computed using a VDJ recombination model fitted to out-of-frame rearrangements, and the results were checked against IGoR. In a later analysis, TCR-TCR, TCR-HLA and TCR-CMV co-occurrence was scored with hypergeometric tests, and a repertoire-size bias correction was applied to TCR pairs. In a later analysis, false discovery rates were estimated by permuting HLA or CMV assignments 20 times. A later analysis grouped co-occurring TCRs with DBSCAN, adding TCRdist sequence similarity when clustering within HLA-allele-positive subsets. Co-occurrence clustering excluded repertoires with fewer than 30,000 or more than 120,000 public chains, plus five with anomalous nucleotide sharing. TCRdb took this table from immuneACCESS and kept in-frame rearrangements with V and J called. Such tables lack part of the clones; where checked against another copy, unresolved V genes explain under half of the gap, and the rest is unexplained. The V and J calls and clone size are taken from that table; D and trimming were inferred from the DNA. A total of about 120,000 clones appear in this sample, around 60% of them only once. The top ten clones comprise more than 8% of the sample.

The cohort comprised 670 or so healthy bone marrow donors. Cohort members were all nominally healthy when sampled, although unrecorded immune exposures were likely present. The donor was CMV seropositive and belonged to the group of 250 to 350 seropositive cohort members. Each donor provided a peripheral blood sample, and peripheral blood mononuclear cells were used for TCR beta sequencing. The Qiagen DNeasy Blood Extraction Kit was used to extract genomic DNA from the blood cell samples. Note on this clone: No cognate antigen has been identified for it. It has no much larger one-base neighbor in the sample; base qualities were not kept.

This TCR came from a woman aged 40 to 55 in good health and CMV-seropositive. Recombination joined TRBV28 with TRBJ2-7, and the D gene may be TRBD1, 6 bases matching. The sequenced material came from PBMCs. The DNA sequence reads TGTGCCAGCAGCCAAGGGACACCCTTTTACGAGCAGTACTTC. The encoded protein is CASSQGTPFYEQYF.